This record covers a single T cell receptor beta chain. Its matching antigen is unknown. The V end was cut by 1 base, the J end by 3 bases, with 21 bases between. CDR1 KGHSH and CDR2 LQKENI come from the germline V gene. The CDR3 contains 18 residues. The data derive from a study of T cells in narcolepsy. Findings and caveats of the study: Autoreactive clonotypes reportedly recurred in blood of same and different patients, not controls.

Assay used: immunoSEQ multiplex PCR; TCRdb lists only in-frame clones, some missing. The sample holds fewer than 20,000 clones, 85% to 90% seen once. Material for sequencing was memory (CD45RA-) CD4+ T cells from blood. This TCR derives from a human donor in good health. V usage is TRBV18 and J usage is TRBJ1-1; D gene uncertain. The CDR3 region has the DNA TGTGCCAGCTCACCACAGCGTTCCGTGAGGGCTTGGGACACTGAAGCTTTCTTT. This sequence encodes CASSPQRSVRAWDTEAFF.